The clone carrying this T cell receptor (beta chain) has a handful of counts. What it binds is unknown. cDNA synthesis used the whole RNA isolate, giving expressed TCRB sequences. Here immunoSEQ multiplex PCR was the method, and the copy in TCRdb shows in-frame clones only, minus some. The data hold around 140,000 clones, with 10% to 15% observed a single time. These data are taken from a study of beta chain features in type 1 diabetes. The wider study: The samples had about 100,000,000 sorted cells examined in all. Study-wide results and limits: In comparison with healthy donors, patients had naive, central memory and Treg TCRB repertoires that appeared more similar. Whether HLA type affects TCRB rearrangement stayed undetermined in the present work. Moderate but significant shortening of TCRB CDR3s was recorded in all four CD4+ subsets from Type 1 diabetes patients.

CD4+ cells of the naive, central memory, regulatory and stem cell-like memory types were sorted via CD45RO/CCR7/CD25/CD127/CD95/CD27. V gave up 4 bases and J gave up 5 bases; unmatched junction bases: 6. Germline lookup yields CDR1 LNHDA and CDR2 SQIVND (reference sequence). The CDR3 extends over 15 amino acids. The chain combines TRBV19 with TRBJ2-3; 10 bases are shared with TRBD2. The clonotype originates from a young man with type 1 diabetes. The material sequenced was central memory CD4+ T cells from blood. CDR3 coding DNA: TGTGCCAGTAGTACTAGCGGGGGTATGGGAGATACGCAGTATTTT. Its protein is CASSTSGGMGDTQYF. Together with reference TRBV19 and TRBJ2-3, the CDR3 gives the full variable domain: DGGITQSPKYLFRKEGQNVTLSCEQNLNHDAMYWYRQDPGQGLRLIYYSQIVNDFQKGDIAEGYSVSREKKESFPLTVTSAQKNPTAFYLCASSTSGGMGDTQYFGPGTRLTVL.